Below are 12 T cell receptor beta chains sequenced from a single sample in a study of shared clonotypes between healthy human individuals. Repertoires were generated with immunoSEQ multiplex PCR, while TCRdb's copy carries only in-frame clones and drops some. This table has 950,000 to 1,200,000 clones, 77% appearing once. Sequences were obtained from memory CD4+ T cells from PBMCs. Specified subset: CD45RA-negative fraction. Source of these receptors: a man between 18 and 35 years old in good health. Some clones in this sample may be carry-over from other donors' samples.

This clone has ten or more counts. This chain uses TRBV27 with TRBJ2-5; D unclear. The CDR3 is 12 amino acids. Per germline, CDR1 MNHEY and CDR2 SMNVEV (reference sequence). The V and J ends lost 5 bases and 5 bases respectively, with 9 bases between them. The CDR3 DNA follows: TGTGCCAGCAGTACCTATGGTGAGACCCAGTACTTC. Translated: CASSTYGETQYF.

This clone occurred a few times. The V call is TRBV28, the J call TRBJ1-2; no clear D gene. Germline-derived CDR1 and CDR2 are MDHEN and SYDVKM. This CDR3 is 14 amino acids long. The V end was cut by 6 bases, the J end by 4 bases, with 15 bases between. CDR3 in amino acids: CASRLAGRSYGYTF. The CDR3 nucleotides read TGTGCCAGCAGGTTAGCGGGCAGGAGCTATGGCTACACCTTC.

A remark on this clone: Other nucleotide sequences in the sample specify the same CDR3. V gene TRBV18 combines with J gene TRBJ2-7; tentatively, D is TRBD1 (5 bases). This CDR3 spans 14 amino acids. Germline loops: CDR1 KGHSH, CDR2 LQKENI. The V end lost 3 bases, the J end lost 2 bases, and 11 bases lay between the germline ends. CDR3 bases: TGTGCCAGCTCACCTTCATCAGGGACCTACGAGCAGTACTTC. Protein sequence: CASSPSSGTYEQYF.

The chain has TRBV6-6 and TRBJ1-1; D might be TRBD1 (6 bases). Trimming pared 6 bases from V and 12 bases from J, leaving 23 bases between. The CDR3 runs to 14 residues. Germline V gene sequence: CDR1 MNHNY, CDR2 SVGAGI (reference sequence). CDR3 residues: CASRPEGDSISTFF. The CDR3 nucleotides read TGTGCCAGCAGGCCGGAGGGGGACTCTATATCCACTTTCTTT.

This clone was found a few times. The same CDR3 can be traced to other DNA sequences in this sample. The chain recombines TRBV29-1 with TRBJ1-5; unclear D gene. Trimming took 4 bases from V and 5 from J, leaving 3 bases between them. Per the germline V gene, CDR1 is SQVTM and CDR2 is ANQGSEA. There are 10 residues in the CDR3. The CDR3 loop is CSVGDQPQHF. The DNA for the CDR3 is TGCAGCGTTGGGGATCAGCCCCAGCATTTT.

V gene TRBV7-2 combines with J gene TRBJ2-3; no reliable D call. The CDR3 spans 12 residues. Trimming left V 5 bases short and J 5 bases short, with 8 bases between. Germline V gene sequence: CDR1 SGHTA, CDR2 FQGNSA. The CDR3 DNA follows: TGTGCCAGCAGCGCTCACCGAGATACGCAGTATTTT. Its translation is CASSAHRDTQYF.

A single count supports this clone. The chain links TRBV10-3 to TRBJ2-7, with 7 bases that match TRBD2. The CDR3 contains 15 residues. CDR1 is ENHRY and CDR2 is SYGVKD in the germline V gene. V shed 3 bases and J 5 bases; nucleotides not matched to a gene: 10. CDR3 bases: TGTGCCATCAGTGAATTGTCAGCGGGGAGGAACGAGCAGTACTTC. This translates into CAISELSAGRNEQYF.

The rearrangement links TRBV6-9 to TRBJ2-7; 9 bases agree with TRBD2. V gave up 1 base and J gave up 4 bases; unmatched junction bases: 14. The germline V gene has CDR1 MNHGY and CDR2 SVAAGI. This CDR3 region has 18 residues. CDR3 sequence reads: CASSYFRNSTSGRYEQYF. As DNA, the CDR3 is TGTGCCAGCAGTTATTTTAGGAATTCGACTAGCGGTCGTTACGAGCAGTACTTC.

The CDR3 sequence is CASSTGGQADSYEQYF. Written as DNA, the CDR3 is TGTGCCAGTAGTACGGGGGGACAGGCGGACTCCTACGAGCAGTACTTC. The rearrangement uses TRBV19 and TRBJ2-7; D may be TRBD1 (8 bases). This CDR3 is built from 16 residues. Germline CDR1 LNHDA, CDR2 SQIVND (reference sequence). V was clipped by 4 bases and J by 0 bases, with 16 bases between them.

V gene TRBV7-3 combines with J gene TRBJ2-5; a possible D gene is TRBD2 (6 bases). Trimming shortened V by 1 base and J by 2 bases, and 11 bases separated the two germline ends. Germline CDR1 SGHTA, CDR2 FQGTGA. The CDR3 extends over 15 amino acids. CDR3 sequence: CASSLRGSGQETQYF. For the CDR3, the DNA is TGTGCCAGCAGCTTAAGAGGTAGCGGACAAGAGACCCAGTACTTC.

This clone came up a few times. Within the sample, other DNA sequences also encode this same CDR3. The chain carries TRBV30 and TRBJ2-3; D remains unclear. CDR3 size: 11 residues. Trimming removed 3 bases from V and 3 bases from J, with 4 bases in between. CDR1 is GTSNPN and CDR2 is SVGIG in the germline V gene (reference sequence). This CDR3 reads CAWSGTDTQYF. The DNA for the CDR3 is TGTGCCTGGAGCGGAACAGATACGCAGTATTTT.

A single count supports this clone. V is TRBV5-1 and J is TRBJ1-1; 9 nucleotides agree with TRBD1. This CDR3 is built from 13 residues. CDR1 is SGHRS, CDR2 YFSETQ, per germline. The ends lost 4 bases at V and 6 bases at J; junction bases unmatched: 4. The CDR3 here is CASSLTGGAEAFF. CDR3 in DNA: TGCGCCAGCAGCCTTACAGGGGGCGCTGAAGCTTTCTTT.